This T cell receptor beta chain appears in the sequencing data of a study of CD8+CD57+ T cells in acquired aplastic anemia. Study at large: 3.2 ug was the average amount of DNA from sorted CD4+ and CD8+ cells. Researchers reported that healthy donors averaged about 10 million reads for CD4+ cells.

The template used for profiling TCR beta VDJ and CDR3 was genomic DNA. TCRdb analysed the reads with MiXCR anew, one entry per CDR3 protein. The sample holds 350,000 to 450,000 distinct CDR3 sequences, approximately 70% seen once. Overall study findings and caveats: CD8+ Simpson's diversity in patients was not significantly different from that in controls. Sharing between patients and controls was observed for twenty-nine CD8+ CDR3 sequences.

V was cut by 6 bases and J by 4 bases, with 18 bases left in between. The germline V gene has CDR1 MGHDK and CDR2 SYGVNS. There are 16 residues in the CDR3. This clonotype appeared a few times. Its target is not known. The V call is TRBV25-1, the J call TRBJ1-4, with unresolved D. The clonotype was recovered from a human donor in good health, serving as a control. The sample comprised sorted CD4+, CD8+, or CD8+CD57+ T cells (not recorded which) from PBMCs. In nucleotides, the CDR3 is TGTGCCAGCAGCTCCCCCGAATCTCGGATTAATGAAAAACTGTTTTTT. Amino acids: CASSSPESRINEKLFF.